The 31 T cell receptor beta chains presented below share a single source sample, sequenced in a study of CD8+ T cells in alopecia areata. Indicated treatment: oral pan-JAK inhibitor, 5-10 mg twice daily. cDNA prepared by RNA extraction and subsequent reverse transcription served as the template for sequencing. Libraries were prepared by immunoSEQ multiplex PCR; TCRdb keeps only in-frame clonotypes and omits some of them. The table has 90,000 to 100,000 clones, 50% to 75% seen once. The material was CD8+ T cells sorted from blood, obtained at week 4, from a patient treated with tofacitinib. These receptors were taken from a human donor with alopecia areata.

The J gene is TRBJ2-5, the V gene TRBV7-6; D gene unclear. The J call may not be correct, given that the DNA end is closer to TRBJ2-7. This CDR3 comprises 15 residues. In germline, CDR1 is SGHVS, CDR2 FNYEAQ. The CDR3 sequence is CASSLDPTFSYEQYF. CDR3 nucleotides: TGTGCCAGCAGCTTAGATCCCACGTTCTCCTACGAGCAGTACTTC.

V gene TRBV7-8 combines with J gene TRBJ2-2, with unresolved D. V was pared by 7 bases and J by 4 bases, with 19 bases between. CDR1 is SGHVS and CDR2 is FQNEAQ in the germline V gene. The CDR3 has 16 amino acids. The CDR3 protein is CASNPRTGSPTGELFF. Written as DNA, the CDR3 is TGTGCCAGCAACCCACGGACCGGGTCCCCCACCGGGGAGCTGTTTTTT.

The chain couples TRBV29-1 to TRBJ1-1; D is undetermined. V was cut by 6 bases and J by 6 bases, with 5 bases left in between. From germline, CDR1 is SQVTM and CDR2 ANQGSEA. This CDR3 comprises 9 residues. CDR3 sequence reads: CSVGSEAFF. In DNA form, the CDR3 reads TGCAGCGTCGGCTCTGAAGCTTTCTTT.

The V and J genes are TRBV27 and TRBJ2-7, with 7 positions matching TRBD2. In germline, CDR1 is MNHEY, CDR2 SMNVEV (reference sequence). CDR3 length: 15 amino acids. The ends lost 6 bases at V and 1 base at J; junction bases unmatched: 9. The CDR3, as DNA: TGTGCCAGCAGGGAGGGAGGGTTCCTGTCCTACGAGCAGTACTTC. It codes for CASREGGFLSYEQYF.

CDR3 amino acids: CASSLYPNAGGPDTDTQYF. CDR3 sequence (DNA): TGTGCCAGCAGCTTATACCCTAATGCGGGAGGGCCCGACACAGATACGCAGTATTTT. This rearrangement joins TRBV7-3 to TRBJ2-3; 9 nucleotides align to TRBD2. From germline, CDR1 is SGHTA and CDR2 FQGTGA. CDR3 length: 19 residues. Trimming took 2 bases from V and 2 from J; bases not matched to a gene: 14.

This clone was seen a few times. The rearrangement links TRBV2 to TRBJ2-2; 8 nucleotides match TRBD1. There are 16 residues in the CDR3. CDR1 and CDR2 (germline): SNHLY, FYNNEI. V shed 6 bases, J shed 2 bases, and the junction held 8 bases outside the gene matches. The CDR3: CASRRGTGPNTGELFF. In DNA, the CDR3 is TGTGCCAGCAGAAGGGGGACAGGCCCCAACACCGGGGAGCTGTTTTTT.

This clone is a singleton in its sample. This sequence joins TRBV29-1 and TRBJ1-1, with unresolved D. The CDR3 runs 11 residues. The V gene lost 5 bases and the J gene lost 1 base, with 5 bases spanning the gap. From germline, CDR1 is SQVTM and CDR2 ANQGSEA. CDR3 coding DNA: TGCAGCGTTCCAACGAACACTGAAGCTTTCTTT. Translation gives CSVPTNTEAFF.

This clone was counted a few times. The CDR3 DNA sequence: TGTGCCAGCAGCGGGCTAGCGGGGGGGCCGGTGAATGAGCAGTTCTTC. Amino acids: CASSGLAGGPVNEQFF. The chain recombines TRBV9 with TRBJ2-1; TRBD2 matches at 12 bases. V shed 3 bases and J 7 bases; nucleotides not matched to a gene: 8. The CDR3 spans 16 residues. Germline V lookup: CDR1 SGDLS, CDR2 YYNGEE.

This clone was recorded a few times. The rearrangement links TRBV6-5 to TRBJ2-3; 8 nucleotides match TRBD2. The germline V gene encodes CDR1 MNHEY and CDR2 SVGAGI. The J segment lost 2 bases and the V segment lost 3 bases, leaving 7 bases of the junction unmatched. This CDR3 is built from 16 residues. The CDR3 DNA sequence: TGTGCCAGCAGTTATGGAAGCGGGGGCTTCACAGATACGCAGTATTTT. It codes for CASSYGSGGFTDTQYF.

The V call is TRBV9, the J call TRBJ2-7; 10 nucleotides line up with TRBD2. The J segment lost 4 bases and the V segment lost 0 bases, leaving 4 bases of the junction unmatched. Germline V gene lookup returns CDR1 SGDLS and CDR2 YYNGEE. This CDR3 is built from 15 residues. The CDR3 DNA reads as TGTGCCAGCAGCGTAGCTGGTAGCGGGAGGTACGAGCAGTACTTC. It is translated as CASSVAGSGRYEQYF.

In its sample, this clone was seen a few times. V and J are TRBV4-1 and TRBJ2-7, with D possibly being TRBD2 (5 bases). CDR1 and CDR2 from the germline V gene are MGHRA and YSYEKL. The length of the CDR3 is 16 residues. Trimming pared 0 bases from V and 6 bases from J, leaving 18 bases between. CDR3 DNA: TGCGCCAGCAGCCAAGACGATTCACTAGTATCCGTCGAGCAGTACTTC. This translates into CASSQDDSLVSVEQYF.

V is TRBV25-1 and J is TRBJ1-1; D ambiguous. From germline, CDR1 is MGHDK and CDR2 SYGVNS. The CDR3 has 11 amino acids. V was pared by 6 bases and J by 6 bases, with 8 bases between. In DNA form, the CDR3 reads TGTGCCAGCAGGAGCGGCCCTGAAGCTTTCTTT. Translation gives CASRSGPEAFF.

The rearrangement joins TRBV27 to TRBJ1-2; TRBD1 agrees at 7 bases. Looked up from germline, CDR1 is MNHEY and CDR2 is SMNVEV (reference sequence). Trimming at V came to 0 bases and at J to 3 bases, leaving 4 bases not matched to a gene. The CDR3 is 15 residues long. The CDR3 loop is CASSLSAQGYYGYTF. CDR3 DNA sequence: TGTGCCAGCAGTTTATCGGCACAGGGGTACTATGGCTACACCTTC.

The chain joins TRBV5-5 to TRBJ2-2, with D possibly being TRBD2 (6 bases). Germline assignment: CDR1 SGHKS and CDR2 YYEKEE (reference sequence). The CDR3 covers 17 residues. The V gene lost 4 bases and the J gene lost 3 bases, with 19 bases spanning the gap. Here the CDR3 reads CASSGGDVQPDTGELFF. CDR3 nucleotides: TGTGCCAGCAGCGGAGGGGACGTCCAACCGGACACCGGGGAGCTGTTTTTT.

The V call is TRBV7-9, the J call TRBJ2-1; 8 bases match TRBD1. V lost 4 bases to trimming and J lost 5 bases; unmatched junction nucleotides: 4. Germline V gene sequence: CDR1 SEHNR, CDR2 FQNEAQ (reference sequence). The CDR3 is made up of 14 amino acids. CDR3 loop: CASSYWTGNNEQFF. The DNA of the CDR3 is TGTGCCAGCAGCTACTGGACAGGGAACAATGAGCAGTTCTTC. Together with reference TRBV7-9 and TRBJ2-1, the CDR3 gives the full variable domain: DTGVSQNPRHKITKRGQNVTFRCDPISEHNRLYWYRQTLGQGPEFLTYFQNEAQLEKSRLLSDRFSAERPKGSFSTLEIQRTEQGDSAMYLCASSYWTGNNEQFFGPGTRLTVL.

CDR3 sequence reads: CASNQGTQETQYF. The CDR3 nucleotides read TGTGCCAGCAACCAGGGGACCCAAGAGACCCAGTACTTC. The V and J genes are TRBV2 and TRBJ2-5, with D possibly TRBD1 on 6 matching bases. The germline V and J ends were trimmed by 7 bases and 1 base, with 10 bases remaining between them. Germline V CDR1 and CDR2: SNHLY, FYNNEI. The CDR3 is made up of 13 amino acids.

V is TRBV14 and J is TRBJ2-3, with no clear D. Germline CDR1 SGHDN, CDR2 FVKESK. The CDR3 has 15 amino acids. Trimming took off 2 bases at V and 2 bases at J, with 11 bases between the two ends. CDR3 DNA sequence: TGTGCCAGCAGCCAAATTGAACAGAACACAGATACGCAGTATTTT. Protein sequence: CASSQIEQNTDTQYF.

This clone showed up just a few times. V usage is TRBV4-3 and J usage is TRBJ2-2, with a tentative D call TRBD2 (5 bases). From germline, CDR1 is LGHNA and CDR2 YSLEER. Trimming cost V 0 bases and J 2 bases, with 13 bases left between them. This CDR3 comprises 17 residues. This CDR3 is CASSQDLSGTNTGELFF. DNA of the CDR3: TGCGCCAGCAGCCAAGATTTGAGCGGTACTAACACCGGGGAGCTGTTTTTT.

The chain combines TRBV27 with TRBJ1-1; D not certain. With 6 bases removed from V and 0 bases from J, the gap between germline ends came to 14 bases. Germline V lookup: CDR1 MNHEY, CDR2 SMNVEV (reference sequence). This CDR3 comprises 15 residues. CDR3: CASSSRGSMNTEAFF. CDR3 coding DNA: TGTGCCAGCAGCAGCAGAGGATCCATGAACACTGAAGCTTTCTTT.

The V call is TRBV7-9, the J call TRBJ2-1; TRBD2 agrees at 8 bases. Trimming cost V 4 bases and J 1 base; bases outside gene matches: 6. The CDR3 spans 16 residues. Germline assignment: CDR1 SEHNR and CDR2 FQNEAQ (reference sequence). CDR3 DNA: TGTGCCAGCAGCTCGACAGCGGGAGTATCCTACAATGAGCAGTTCTTC. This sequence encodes CASSSTAGVSYNEQFF.

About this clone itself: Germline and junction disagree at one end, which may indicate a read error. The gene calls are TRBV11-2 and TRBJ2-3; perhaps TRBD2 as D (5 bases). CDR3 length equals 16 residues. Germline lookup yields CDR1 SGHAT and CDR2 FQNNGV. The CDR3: CASSQSGLGTPDTQYF. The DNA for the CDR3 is TGCGCCAGCAGCCAATCCGGACTCGGAACCCCAGATACGCAGTATTTT.

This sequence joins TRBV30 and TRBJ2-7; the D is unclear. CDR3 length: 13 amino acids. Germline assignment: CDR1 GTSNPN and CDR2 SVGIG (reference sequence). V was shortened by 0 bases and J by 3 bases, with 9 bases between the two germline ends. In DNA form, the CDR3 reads TGTGCCTGGAGTGTAGGCGCCAGCTACGAGCAGTACTTC. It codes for CAWSVGASYEQYF. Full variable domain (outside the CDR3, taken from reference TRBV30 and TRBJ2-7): SQTIHQWPATLVQPVGSPLSLECTVEGTSNPNLYWYRQAAGRGLQLLFYSVGIGQISSEVPQNLSASRPQDRQFILSSKKLLLSDSGFYLCAWSVGASYEQYFGPGTRLTVT.

The CDR3 loop reads CASSRGLAGVAGETQYF. The CDR3 DNA reads as TGCGCCAGCAGCCGGGGACTAGCGGGAGTCGCCGGGGAGACCCAGTACTTC. V and J are TRBV4-1 and TRBJ2-5; 14 bases line up with TRBD2. The CDR3 consists of 17 residues. The V gene end was trimmed by 4 bases and the J gene end by 5 bases; junction bases not matched to a gene: 9. Germline V gene lookup returns CDR1 MGHRA and CDR2 YSYEKL.

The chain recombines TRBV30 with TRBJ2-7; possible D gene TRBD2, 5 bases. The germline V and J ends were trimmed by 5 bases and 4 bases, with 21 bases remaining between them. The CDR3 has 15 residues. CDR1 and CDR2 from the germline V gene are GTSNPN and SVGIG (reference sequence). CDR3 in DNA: TGTGCCTGGGTTGACATCCAACGGGGTTTTTACGAGCAGTACTTC. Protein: CAWVDIQRGFYEQYF.

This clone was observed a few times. The CDR3 sequence: CAITSMGGEQYF. CDR3 DNA: TGTGCCATCACCTCCATGGGGGGGGAGCAGTACTTC. V gene TRBV10-3 combines with J gene TRBJ2-7; 7 bases map to TRBD2. The CDR3 length is 12 residues. The trim removed 7 bases at V and 7 bases at J, leaving 7 bases unmatched. Per the germline V gene, CDR1 is ENHRY and CDR2 is SYGVKD.

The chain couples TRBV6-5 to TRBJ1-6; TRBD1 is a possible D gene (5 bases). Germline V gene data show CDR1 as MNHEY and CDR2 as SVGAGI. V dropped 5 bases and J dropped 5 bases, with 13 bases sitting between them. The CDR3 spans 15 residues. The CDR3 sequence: CASSTSDTNNSPLHF. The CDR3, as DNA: TGTGCCAGCAGTACCTCGGACACGAATAATTCACCCCTCCACTTT.

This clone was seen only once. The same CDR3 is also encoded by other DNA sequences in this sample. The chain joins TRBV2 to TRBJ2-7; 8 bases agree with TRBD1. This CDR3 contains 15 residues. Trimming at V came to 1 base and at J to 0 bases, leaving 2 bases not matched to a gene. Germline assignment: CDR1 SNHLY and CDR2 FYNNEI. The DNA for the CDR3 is TGTGCCAGCAGTGAAGGGACAGGGAGCTCCTACGAGCAGTACTTC. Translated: CASSEGTGSSYEQYF. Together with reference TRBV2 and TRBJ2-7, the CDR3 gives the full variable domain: EPEVTQTPSHQVTQMGQEVILRCVPISNHLYFYWYRQILGQKVEFLVSFYNNEISEKSEIFDDQFSVERPDGSNFTLKIRSTKLEDSAMYFCASSEGTGSSYEQYFGPGTRLTVT.

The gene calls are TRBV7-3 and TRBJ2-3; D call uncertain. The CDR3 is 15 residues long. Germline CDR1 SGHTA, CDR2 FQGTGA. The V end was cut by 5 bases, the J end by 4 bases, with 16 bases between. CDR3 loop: CASSPSGTSADTQYF. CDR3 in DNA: TGTGCCAGCAGCCCCTCTGGAACAAGCGCAGATACGCAGTATTTT.

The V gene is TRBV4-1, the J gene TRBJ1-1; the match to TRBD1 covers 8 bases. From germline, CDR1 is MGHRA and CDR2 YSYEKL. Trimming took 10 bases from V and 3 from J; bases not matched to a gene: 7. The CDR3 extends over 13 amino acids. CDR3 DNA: TGCGCCACCCAACTGGGACAGGACACTGAAGCTTTCTTT. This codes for CATQLGQDTEAFF.

The CDR3 loop is CAWSVWRQGVYEQYF. The CDR3 region has the DNA TGTGCCTGGAGTGTATGGCGACAGGGGGTCTACGAGCAGTACTTC. The J gene is TRBJ2-7, the V gene TRBV30; TRBD1 aligns across 9 bases. The germline V gene has CDR1 GTSNPN and CDR2 SVGIG (reference sequence). Trimming removed 0 bases from V and 3 bases from J; junction bases left unmatched: 6. CDR3 length: 15 amino acids.

The CDR3 DNA follows: TGCGCCAGCAGTCGCAGGGGAGTCAAGAATCCGGACACTGAAGCTTTCTTT. Translating gives CASSRRGVKNPDTEAFF. The chain employs TRBV23-1 and TRBJ1-1; TRBD1 is a possible D gene (6 bases). TRBV23-1 is reported as an ORF; its role is uncertain. This CDR3 region has 17 residues. The V gene lost 4 bases and the J gene lost 3 bases, with 21 bases spanning the gap.